These 20 T cell receptor beta chains share one sample of origin, sequenced in a study of blood T cell repertoires in COVID-19. Libraries were prepared by immunoSEQ multiplex PCR; TCRdb keeps only in-frame clonotypes and omits some of them. The data contain 200,000 to 300,000 clones, approximately 81% of them singletons. The sample consisted of peripheral blood. Receptors originate from a man between 60 and 70 years old with acute or convalescent COVID-19.

The rearrangement links TRBV6-2 or TRBV6-3 to TRBJ1-1; TRBD1 matches at 9 bases. The junction had 11 bases not matched to a gene; V was cut back by 5 bases and J by 4 bases. From germline, CDR1 is MNHEY and CDR2 SVGEGT. The CDR3 sequence is 16 residues long. CDR3 DNA sequence: TGTGCCAGCAGTCCGCGACAGGGGGACTCGGGCACTGAAGCTTTCTTT. Encoded protein: CASSPRQGDSGTEAFF.

The chain carries TRBV19 and TRBJ2-3; the match to TRBD2 covers 8 bases. CDR1 is LNHDA, CDR2 SQIVND, per germline (reference sequence). CDR3 size: 17 residues. Trimming removed 2 bases from V and 0 bases from J; junction bases left unmatched: 7. The CDR3 loop is CASSIRGGASSTDTQYF. DNA for the CDR3: TGTGCCAGTAGTATACGGGGGGGCGCATCTAGCACAGATACGCAGTATTTT. The variable domain in full, with the rest retrieved from reference TRBV19 and TRBJ2-3, is DGGITQSPKYLFRKEGQNVTLSCEQNLNHDAMYWYRQDPGQGLRLIYYSQIVNDFQKGDIAEGYSVSREKKESFPLTVTSAQKNPTAFYLCASSIRGGASSTDTQYFGPGTRLTVL.

Only one count was recorded for this clone. This chain connects TRBV5-1 to TRBJ2-1, with unresolved D. V lost 0 bases and J lost 4, with 11 bases in between. CDR1 and CDR2 from the germline V gene are SGHRS and YFSETQ. The CDR3 contains 15 residues. The CDR3 spells CASSLDAQSYNEQFF. CDR3 nucleotide sequence: TGCGCCAGCAGCTTGGACGCACAATCTTACAATGAGCAGTTCTTC.

The chain has TRBV29-1 and TRBJ2-3, with 8 bases that match TRBD2. This CDR3 has 15 residues. CDR1 is SQVTM, CDR2 ANQGSEA, per germline. The J segment lost 4 bases and the V segment lost 3 bases, leaving 9 bases of the junction unmatched. The CDR3 loop reads CSVDWTSKGADTQYF. DNA of the CDR3: TGCAGCGTTGACTGGACTAGCAAAGGCGCAGATACGCAGTATTTT.

The CDR3 reads CASSLALNTEAFF. For the CDR3, the DNA is TGTGCCAGCAGCTTGGCCTTGAACACTGAAGCTTTCTTT. The chain combines TRBV5-4 with TRBJ1-1; D unresolved. The V and J ends lost 0 bases and 0 bases respectively, with 3 bases between them. The CDR3 length is 13 residues. CDR1 and CDR2 (germline): SGHNT, YYREEE (reference sequence).

The chain joins TRBV5-1 to TRBJ1-1; no firm D call. The CDR3 consists of 14 residues. V gave up 2 bases and J gave up 3 bases, with 11 bases separating them. CDR1 and CDR2 from the germline V gene are SGHRS and YFSETQ. CDR3 in amino acids: CASSFNGGYTEAFF. CDR3 DNA sequence: TGCGCCAGCAGCTTCAACGGCGGATACACTGAAGCTTTCTTT. The variable domain in full, with the rest retrieved from reference TRBV5-1 and TRBJ1-1, is KAGVTQTPRYLIKTRGQQVTLSCSPISGHRSVSWYQQTPGQGLQFLFEYFSETQRNKGNFPGRFSGRQFSNSRSEMNVSTLELGDSALYLCASSFNGGYTEAFFGQGTRLTVV.

This sequence joins TRBV7-9 and TRBJ1-5; D unresolved. V lost 4 bases, J lost 1 base, and 8 bases lay in between. The germline V gene encodes CDR1 SEHNR and CDR2 FQNEAQ (reference sequence). This CDR3 has 14 residues. The CDR3 DNA follows: TGTGCCAGCAGCTCACAGACAAGCAATCAGCCCCAGCATTTT. As protein: CASSSQTSNQPQHF.

The J gene is TRBJ2-7, the V gene TRBV3-1 (or the pseudogene TRBV3-2); 8 bases fit TRBD2. The CDR3 runs to 16 residues. V was pared by 2 bases and J by 5 bases, with 11 bases of the junction left unmatched. Germline CDR1 LGHDT, CDR2 YNNKEL (reference sequence). The CDR3 is CASSQYSGLASNEQYF. The CDR3 DNA reads TGTGCCAGCAGCCAATACTCTGGACTAGCATCAAACGAGCAGTACTTC.

The CDR3 coding sequence is TGTGCCAGCAGGGTCGAGATTTTTGCTTTCTTT. Its translation is CASRVEIFAFF. The gene calls are TRBV12-3 or TRBV12-4 and TRBJ1-1; no clear D. Between the trimmed V and J ends, which lost 6 bases and 11 bases, there was a span of 13 bases. The CDR3 runs 11 residues.

The chain links TRBV11-2 to TRBJ2-1, with D perhaps matching TRBD2 (5 bases). The CDR3 sequence is 18 residues long. V was cut by 2 bases and J by 0 bases, with 17 bases left in between. CDR1 SGHAT and CDR2 FQNNGV come from the germline V gene. The chain's CDR3 is CASSLLQRNRGSYNEQFF. Written as DNA, the CDR3 is TGTGCCAGCAGCTTACTTCAGCGGAACCGAGGCTCCTACAATGAGCAGTTCTTC. The whole variable domain, filled in from reference TRBV11-2 and TRBJ2-1, reads EAGVAQSPRYKIIEKRQSVAFWCNPISGHATLYWYQQILGQGPKLLIQFQNNGVVDDSQLPKDRFSAERLKGVDSTLKIQPAKLEDSAVYLCASSLLQRNRGSYNEQFFGPGTRLTVL.

The rearrangement uses TRBV7-2 and TRBJ2-3, with 7 bases fitting TRBD2. The ends lost 4 bases at V and 3 bases at J; junction bases unmatched: 4. The CDR3 loop spans 14 amino acids. Germline CDR1 reads SGHTA; CDR2 reads FQGNSA. The CDR3 bases are TGTGCCAGCAGCTCCGGACTAGTGACAGATACGCAGTATTTT. It translates to CASSSGLVTDTQYF.

The rearrangement joins TRBV18 to TRBJ2-1, with TRBD2 matching 8 bases. V shed 5 bases, J shed 5 bases, and the junction held 8 bases outside the gene matches. From germline, CDR1 is KGHSH and CDR2 LQKENI. The CDR3 covers 15 residues. The CDR3 spells CASSGIAGSDNEQFF. In DNA, the CDR3 is TGTGCCAGCTCAGGGATAGCGGGGTCGGACAATGAGCAGTTCTTC. The full variable domain, with the rest looked up from reference TRBV18 and TRBJ2-1, is NAGVMQNPRHLVRRRGQEARLRCSPMKGHSHVYWYRQLPEEGLKFMVYLQKENIIDESGMPKERFSAEFPKEGPSILRIQQVVRGDSAAYFCASSGIAGSDNEQFFGPGTRLTVL.

V gene TRBV7-9 combines with J gene TRBJ1-3; D gene uncertain. Per germline, CDR1 SEHNR and CDR2 FQNEAQ (reference sequence). Trimming took off 5 bases at V and 0 bases at J, with 17 bases between the two ends. CDR3 length: 17 amino acids. The CDR3 reads CASSARRGVSSGNTIYF. The CDR3 nucleotides read TGTGCCAGCAGCGCACGACGCGGCGTTAGCTCTGGAAACACCATATATTTT.

V usage is TRBV20-1 and J usage is TRBJ2-7, with 8 bases identical to TRBD1. The trim removed 3 bases at V and 0 bases at J, leaving 7 bases unmatched. Per the germline V gene, CDR1 is DFQATT and CDR2 is SNEGSKA (reference sequence). This CDR3 spans 15 amino acids. Here the CDR3 reads CSASSRGLGSYEQYF. CDR3 in DNA: TGCAGTGCTAGTTCCAGGGGGCTCGGCTCCTACGAGCAGTACTTC.

This chain joins TRBV2 and TRBJ2-7; maybe TRBD2 (5 bases). The CDR3 is made up of 13 amino acids. Trimming pared 3 bases from V and 6 bases from J, leaving 12 bases between. CDR1 is SNHLY, CDR2 FYNNEI, per germline. The CDR3 nucleotides are TGTGCCAGCAGTGATTTTCCACGGGGCGAGCAGTACTTC. The encoded protein is CASSDFPRGEQYF.

This chain links TRBV6-5 with TRBJ2-1; 8 bases are a match to TRBD2. The CDR3 runs to 14 residues. V was clipped by 4 bases and J by 7 bases; unmatched bases: 6. Germline V gene lookup returns CDR1 MNHEY and CDR2 SVGAGI. CDR3: CASSSAGEGNEQFF. CDR3 DNA sequence: TGTGCCAGCAGTTCAGCGGGAGAAGGGAATGAGCAGTTCTTC.

The chain employs TRBV2 and TRBJ1-1, with D uncertain. Germline CDR1 is SNHLY and CDR2 is FYNNEI. The CDR3 loop spans 12 amino acids. V was cut by 8 bases and J by 4 bases, with 11 bases left in between. The DNA for the CDR3 is TGTGCCAGCCAATTGGGCCGCACTGAAGCTTTCTTT. Its translation is CASQLGRTEAFF.

This chain links TRBV6-2 or TRBV6-3 with TRBJ2-4; D gene ambiguous. Germline CDR1 and CDR2: MNHEY and SVGEGT. The germline V and J ends were trimmed by 2 bases and 3 bases, with 11 bases remaining between them. The CDR3 has 15 residues. This chain's CDR3 is CASSYPTGGKNIQYF. For the CDR3, the DNA is TGTGCCAGCAGTTACCCGACGGGTGGCAAAAACATTCAGTACTTC.

This clone came up a few times. The chain is built from TRBV12-3 or TRBV12-4 and TRBJ1-1; a weak D match, TRBD1 (5 bases). This CDR3 region has 13 residues. V lost 6 bases and J 2 bases, leaving 10 bases between the germline ends. The CDR3 nucleotides are TGTGCCAGCAGCCTGACAGAAAACACTGAAGCTTTCTTT. Protein: CASSLTENTEAFF.

The chain joins TRBV27 to TRBJ1-2; TRBD1 might be the D (6 bases). V lost 5 bases and J 4 bases, leaving 14 bases between the germline ends. Germline assignment: CDR1 MNHEY and CDR2 SMNVEV (reference sequence). This CDR3 is 14 amino acids long. The CDR3 is CASSALQGRYGYTF. The CDR3 region has the DNA TGTGCCAGCAGTGCTTTACAGGGCCGCTATGGCTACACCTTC.